The TCR beta chain under discussion was sequenced for a study of identical twins. The germline V gene has CDR1 MNHNS and CDR2 SASEGT. CDR3 size: 19 residues. Between the trimmed V and J ends, which lost 5 bases and 0 bases, there was a span of 23 bases. TCRdb processed the 5' RACE reads anew with MiXCR; each CDR3 protein has one entry. The data hold approximately 630,000 distinct CDR3 sequences, with roughly 7.1% observed a single time. This same sample was also part of a study on yellow fever vaccine responses in identical twins.

The J gene is TRBJ2-1, the V gene TRBV6-1; a possible D gene is TRBD1 (6 bases). The receptor was isolated from a woman aged 18-29 years in good health. Sequencing was performed on PBMCs. CDR3 loop: CASSTSPGQMSISYNEQFF. The CDR3 nucleotides are TGTGCCAGCAGTACCTCTCCGGGACAAATGAGCATCTCCTACAATGAGCAGTTCTTC.